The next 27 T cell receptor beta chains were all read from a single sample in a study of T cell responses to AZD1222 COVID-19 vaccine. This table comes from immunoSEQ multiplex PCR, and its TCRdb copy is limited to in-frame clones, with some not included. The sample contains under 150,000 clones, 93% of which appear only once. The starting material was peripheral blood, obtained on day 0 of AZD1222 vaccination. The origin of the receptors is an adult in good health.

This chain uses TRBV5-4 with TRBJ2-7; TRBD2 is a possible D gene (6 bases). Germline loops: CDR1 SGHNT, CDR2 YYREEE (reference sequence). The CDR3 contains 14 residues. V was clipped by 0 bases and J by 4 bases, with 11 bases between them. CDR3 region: CASSLAGGRYEQYF. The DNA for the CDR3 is TGTGCCAGCAGCTTGGCCGGGGGTCGGTACGAGCAGTACTTC. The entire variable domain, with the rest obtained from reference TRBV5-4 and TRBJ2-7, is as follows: ETGVTQSPTHLIKTRGQQVTLRCSSQSGHNTVSWYQQALGQGPQFIFQYYREEENGRGNFPPRFSGLQFPNYSSELNVNALELDDSALYLCASSLAGGRYEQYFGPGTRLTVT.

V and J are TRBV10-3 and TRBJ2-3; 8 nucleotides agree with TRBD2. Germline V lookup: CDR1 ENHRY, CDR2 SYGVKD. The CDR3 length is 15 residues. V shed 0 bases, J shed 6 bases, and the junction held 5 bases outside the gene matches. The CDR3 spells CAISESPGGRDTQYF. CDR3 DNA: TGTGCCATCAGTGAGTCGCCGGGAGGGAGGGATACGCAGTATTTT.

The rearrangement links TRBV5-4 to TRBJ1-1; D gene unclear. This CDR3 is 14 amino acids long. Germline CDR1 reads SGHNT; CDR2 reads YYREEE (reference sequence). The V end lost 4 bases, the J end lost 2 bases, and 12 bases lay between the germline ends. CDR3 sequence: CASSPQVFNTEAFF. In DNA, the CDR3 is TGTGCCAGCAGCCCCCAGGTTTTTAACACTGAAGCTTTCTTT.

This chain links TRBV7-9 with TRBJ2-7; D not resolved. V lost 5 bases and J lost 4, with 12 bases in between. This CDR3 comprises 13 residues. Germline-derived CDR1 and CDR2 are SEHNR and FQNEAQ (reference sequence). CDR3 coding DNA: TGTGCCAGCAGCCTTACGTCAGTTTACGAGCAGTACTTC. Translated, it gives CASSLTSVYEQYF.

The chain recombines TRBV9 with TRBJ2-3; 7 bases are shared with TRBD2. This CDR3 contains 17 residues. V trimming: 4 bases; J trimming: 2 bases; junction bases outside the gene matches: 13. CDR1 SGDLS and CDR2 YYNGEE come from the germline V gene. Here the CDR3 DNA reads TGTGCCAGCAGCCCTCAGATGTCGGGGGGATTCACAGATACGCAGTATTTT. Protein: CASSPQMSGGFTDTQYF.

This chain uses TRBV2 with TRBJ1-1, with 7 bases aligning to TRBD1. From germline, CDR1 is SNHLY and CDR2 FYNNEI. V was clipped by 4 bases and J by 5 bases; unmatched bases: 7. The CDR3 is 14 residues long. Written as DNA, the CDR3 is TGTGCCAGCAGTGCAAGGGGGCTAGGGACTGAAGCTTTCTTT. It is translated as CASSARGLGTEAFF.

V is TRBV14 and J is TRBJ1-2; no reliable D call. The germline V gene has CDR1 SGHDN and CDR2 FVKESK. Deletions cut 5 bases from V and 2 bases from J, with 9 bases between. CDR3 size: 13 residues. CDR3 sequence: CASSSDTNYGYTF. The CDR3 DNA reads TGTGCCAGCAGCTCCGACACAAACTATGGCTACACCTTC.

CDR3 residues: CASSFPGRSTGELFF. DNA for the CDR3: TGTGCCAGCAGTTTCCCCGGACGGAGCACCGGGGAGCTGTTTTTT. J is TRBJ2-2 and V is TRBV27; D is undetermined. The germline gives CDR1 MNHEY, CDR2 SMNVEV (reference sequence). The length of the CDR3 is 15 residues. V lost 3 bases and J lost 4, with 12 bases in between.

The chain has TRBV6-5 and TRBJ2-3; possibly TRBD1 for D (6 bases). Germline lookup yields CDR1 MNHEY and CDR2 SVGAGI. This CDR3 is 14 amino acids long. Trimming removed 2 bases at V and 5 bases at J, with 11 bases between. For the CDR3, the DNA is TGTGCCAGCAGTTACCGAACAGGGCAAGATACGCAGTATTTT. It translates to CASSYRTGQDTQYF.

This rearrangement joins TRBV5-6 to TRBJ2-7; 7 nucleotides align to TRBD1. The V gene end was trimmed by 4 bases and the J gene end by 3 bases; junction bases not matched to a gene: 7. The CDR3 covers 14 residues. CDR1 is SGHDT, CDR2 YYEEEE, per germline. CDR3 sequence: CASSRGQFIYEQYF. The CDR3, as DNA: TGTGCCAGCAGCAGGGGACAGTTTATCTACGAGCAGTACTTC. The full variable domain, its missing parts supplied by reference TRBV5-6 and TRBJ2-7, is DAGVTQSPTHLIKTRGQQVTLRCSPKSGHDTVSWYQQALGQGPQFIFQYYEEEERQRGNFPDRFSGHQFPNYSSELNVNALLLGDSALYLCASSRGQFIYEQYFGPGTRLTVT.

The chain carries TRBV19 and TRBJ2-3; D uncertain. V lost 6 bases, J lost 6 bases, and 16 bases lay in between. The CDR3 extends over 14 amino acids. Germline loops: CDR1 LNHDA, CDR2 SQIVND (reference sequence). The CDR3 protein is CASSLLLDLDTQYF. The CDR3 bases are TGTGCCAGTAGCTTACTACTCGACCTGGATACGCAGTATTTT.

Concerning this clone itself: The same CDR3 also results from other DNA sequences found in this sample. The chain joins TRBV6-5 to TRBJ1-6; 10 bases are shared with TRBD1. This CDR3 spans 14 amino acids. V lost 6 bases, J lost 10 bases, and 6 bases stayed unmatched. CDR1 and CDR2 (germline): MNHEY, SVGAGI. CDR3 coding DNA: TGTGCCAGCAGCCTCGGACAGGGGGGCTCACCCCTCCACTTT. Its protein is CASSLGQGGSPLHF.

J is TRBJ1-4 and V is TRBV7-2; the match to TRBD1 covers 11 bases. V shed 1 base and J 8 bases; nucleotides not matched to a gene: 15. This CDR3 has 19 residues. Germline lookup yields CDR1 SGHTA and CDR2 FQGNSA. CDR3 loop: CASSLGTGGADQRNEKLFF. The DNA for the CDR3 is TGTGCCAGCAGCTTAGGGACAGGGGGCGCGGATCAGCGAAACGAAAAACTGTTTTTT.

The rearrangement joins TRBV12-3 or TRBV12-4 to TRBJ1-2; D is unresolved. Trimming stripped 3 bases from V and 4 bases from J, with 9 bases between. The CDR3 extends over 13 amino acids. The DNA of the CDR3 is TGTGCCAGCAGTTTGGAGAAACTCTATGGCTACACCTTC. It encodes CASSLEKLYGYTF.

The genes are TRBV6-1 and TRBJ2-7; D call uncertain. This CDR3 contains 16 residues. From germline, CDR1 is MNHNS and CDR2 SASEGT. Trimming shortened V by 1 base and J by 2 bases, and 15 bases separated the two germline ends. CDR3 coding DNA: TGTGCCAGCAGTGAAGTTGGAAATCCAAACCCCTACGAGCAGTACTTC. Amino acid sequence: CASSEVGNPNPYEQYF.

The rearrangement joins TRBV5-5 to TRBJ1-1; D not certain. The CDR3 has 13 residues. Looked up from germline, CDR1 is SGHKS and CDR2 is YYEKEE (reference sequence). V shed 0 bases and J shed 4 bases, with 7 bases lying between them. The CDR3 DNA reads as TGTGCCAGCAGCTTGGACTTGGGCACTGAAGCTTTCTTT. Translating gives CASSLDLGTEAFF.

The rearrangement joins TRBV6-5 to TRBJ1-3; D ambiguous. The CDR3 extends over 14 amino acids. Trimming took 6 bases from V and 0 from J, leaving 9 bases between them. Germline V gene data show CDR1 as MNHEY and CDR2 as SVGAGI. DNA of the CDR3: TGTGCCAGCAGCCTCACCAGCTCTGGAAACACCATATATTTT. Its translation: CASSLTSSGNTIYF.

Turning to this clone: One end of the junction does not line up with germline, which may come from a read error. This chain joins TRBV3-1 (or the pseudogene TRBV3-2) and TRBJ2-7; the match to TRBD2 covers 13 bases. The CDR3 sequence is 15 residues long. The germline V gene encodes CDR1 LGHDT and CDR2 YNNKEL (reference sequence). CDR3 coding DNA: TGTGCCAGCAGCCATGCCGGGACTAGCGGGGCCCCATCGCAGTTC. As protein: CASSHAGTSGAPSQF.

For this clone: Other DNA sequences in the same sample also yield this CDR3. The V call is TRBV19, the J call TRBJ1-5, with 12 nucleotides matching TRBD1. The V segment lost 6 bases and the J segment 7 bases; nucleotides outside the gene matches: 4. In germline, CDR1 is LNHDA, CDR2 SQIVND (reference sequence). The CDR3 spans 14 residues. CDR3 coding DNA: TGTGCCAGTAGCGGGGGGACAGGGGGCCAGCCCCAGCATTTT. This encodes CASSGGTGGQPQHF.

The CDR3 loop is CASSHTYPGTTPGETQYF. In nucleotides, the CDR3 is TGTGCCAGCAGTCACACATATCCCGGGACGACTCCCGGAGAGACCCAGTACTTC. V usage is TRBV7-6 and J usage is TRBJ2-5; D may be TRBD1 or TRBD2 (5 bases each). There are 18 residues in the CDR3. Germline CDR1 reads SGHVS; CDR2 reads FNYEAQ. V was cut by 6 bases and J by 4 bases, with 27 bases left in between.

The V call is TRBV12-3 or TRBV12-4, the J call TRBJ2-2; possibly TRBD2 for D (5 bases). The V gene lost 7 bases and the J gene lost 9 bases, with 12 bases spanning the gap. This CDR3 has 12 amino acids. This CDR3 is CASTLANRELFF. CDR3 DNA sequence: TGTGCCAGCACCCTAGCTAATAGGGAGCTGTTTTTT.

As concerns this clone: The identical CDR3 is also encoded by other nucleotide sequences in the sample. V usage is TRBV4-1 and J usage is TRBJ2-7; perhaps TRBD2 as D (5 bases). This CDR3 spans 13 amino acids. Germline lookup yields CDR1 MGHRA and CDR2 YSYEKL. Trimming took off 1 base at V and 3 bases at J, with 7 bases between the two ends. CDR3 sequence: CASSQGGHYEQYF. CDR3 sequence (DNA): TGCGCCAGCAGCCAAGGAGGGCACTACGAGCAGTACTTC.

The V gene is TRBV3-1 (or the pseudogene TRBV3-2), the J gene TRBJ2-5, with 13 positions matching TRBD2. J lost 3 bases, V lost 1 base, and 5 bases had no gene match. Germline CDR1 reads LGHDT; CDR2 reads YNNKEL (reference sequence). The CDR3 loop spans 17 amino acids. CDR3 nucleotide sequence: TGTGCCAGCAGCCAAGGACGGACTAGCGGGAGTAAAGAGACCCAGTACTTC. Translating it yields CASSQGRTSGSKETQYF.

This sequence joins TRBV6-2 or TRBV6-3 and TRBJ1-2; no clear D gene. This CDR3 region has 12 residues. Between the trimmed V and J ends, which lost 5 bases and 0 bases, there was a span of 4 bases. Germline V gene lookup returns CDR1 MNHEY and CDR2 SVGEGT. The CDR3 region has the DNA TGTGCCAGCAGTGGATCTAACTATGGCTACACCTTC. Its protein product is CASSGSNYGYTF.

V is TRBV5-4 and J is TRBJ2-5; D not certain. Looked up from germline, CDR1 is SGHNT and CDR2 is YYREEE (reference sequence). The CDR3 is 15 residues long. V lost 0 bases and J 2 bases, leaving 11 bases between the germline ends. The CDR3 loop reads CASSLAWMGQETQYF. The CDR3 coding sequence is TGTGCCAGCAGCTTGGCCTGGATGGGACAAGAGACCCAGTACTTC.

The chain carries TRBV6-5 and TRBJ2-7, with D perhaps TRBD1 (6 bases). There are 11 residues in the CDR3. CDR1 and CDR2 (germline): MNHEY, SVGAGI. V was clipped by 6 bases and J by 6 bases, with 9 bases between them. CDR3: CASSSRGEQYF. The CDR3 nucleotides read TGTGCCAGCAGCTCCAGGGGCGAGCAGTACTTC.

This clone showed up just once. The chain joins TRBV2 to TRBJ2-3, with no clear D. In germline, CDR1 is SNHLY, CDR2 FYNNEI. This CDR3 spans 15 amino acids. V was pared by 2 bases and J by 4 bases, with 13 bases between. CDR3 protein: CASSERTAKADTQYF. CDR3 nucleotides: TGTGCCAGCAGTGAACGTACAGCCAAGGCAGATACGCAGTATTTT.